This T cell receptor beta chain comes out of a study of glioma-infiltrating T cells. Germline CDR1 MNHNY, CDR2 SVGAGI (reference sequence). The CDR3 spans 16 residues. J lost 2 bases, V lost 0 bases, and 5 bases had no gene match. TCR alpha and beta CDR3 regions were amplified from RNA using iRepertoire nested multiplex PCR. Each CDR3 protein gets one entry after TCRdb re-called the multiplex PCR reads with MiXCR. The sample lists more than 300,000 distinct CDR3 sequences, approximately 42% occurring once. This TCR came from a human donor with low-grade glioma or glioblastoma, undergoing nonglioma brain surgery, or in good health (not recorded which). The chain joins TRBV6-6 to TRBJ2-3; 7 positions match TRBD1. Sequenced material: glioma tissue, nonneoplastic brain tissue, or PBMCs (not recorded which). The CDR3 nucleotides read TGTGCCAGCAGTTACTCGGACAGGCCTTCCACAGATACGCAGTATTTT. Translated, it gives CASSYSDRPSTDTQYF.